Below, 20 T cell receptor beta chains from the same sample are listed, as sequenced in a study of cytomegalovirus exposure and HLA in healthy donors. The PCR contained 60 Vbeta and 13 Jbeta primers. Clones were sequenced by immunoSEQ multiplex PCR, and TCRdb holds only the in-frame ones, with some missing. The table records approximately 150,000 clones, 73% of them present only once. The sequenced sample consisted of PBMCs. These receptors were collected from a woman between 18 and 29 years old in good health and CMV-seropositive.

The genes are TRBV5-1 and TRBJ2-2; possibly TRBD1 for D (6 bases). Trimming pared 0 bases from V and 4 bases from J, leaving 7 bases between. Germline-derived CDR1 and CDR2 are SGHRS and YFSETQ. The CDR3 loop spans 14 amino acids. The CDR3 DNA sequence: TGCGCCAGCAGCTTGGAAGGGGGCACCGGGGAGCTGTTTTTT. Translation: CASSLEGGTGELFF.

The chain recombines TRBV7-8 with TRBJ1-1; D perhaps matches TRBD1 (6 bases). Trimming took 4 bases from V and 10 from J, leaving 19 bases between them. Germline assignment: CDR1 SGHVS and CDR2 FQNEAQ. CDR3 length: 14 amino acids. The CDR3, as DNA: TGTGCCAGCAGCTCACAGGGAGCCCCCGTGGGAGCTTTCTTT. Its protein is CASSSQGAPVGAFF.

The chain recombines TRBV25-1 with TRBJ2-3; 8 bases are a match to TRBD1. Germline V CDR1 and CDR2: MGHDK, SYGVNS. The CDR3 length is 16 residues. After removal of 6 bases from V and 1 base from J, the junction contained 9 bases not matched to a gene. This CDR3 reads CASRPRTGTGTDTQYF. The CDR3 bases are TGTGCCAGCAGACCCCGGACAGGGACGGGCACAGATACGCAGTATTTT.

The chain couples TRBV5-1 to TRBJ1-1; 9 nucleotides line up with TRBD1. V lost 3 bases to trimming and J lost 7 bases; unmatched junction nucleotides: 7. CDR1 and CDR2 from the germline V gene are SGHRS and YFSETQ. This CDR3 has 14 residues. For the CDR3, the DNA is TGCGCCAGCAGCTGGACAGGGGAGGTCAATGAAGCTTTCTTT. Translating gives CASSWTGEVNEAFF.

V is TRBV28 and J is TRBJ2-1, with 8 positions matching TRBD2. CDR3 length: 15 residues. V lost 3 bases to trimming and J lost 7 bases; unmatched junction nucleotides: 8. Germline CDR1 and CDR2: MDHEN and SYDVKM. The CDR3 is CASSFTGGANNEQFF. CDR3 coding DNA: TGTGCCAGCAGTTTCACCGGGGGGGCCAATAATGAGCAGTTCTTC.

The CDR3 nucleotides read TGTGCCAGCAGTCTCGAGGGCAATGCTTTCTTT. Amino acids: CASSLEGNAFF. V and J are TRBV4-2 and TRBJ1-1, with D uncertain. The CDR3 totals 11 residues. Trimming took 6 bases from V and 11 from J, leaving 13 bases between them. CDR1 is LGHNA, CDR2 YNFKEQ, per germline.

V gene TRBV27 combines with J gene TRBJ2-7; the match to TRBD2 covers 9 bases. J lost 5 bases, V lost 0 bases, and 2 bases had no gene match. CDR1 and CDR2 from the germline V gene are MNHEY and SMNVEV (reference sequence). The CDR3 length is 14 residues. The CDR3 loop is CASSLSSGGHEQYF. The CDR3 DNA reads as TGTGCCAGCAGTTTATCTAGCGGGGGTCACGAGCAGTACTTC.

This clone was counted between two and nine times. The chain carries TRBV10-3 and TRBJ2-3; 10 nucleotides match TRBD2. The CDR3 covers 12 residues. Germline assignment: CDR1 ENHRY and CDR2 SYGVKD. V shed 9 bases, J shed 6 bases, and the junction held 3 bases outside the gene matches. CDR3 bases: TGTGCCATAAGCGGGGGGGATGATACGCAGTATTTT. Encoded protein: CAISGGDDTQYF.

The rearrangement joins TRBV5-4 to TRBJ2-3, with D unresolved. This CDR3 has 15 residues. The V gene lost 1 base and the J gene lost 2 bases, with 11 bases spanning the gap. The germline V gene has CDR1 SGHNT and CDR2 YYREEE (reference sequence). CDR3 bases: TGTGCCAGCAGCTTGCGGGTGCACCACACAGATACGCAGTATTTT. This codes for CASSLRVHHTDTQYF.

This chain links TRBV7-8 with TRBJ1-4, with D perhaps TRBD1 (6 bases). CDR3 size: 15 residues. With 3 bases removed from V and 5 bases from J, the gap between germline ends came to 13 bases. Per the germline V gene, CDR1 is SGHVS and CDR2 is FQNEAQ. DNA of the CDR3: TGTGCCAGCAGCTTGTCAACAGGGTCGAATGAAAAACTGTTTTTT. Protein product: CASSLSTGSNEKLFF.

J is TRBJ2-1 and V is TRBV12-5; 11 nucleotides align to TRBD2. Losses at the gene ends were 4 bases for V and 15 bases for J; bases not matched to a gene: 11. CDR1 and CDR2 (germline): LGHNT, FRNRAP. The CDR3 consists of 14 residues. The chain's CDR3 is CASGSELAGAGLFF. Written as DNA, the CDR3 is TGTGCTAGTGGTTCTGAACTAGCGGGGGCAGGACTGTTCTTC. Full variable domain (missing parts from reference TRBV12-5 and TRBJ2-1): DARVTQTPRHKVTEMGQEVTMRCQPILGHNTVFWYRQTMMQGLELLAYFRNRAPLDDSGMPKDRFSAEMPDATLATLKIQPSEPRDSAVYFCASGSELAGAGLFFGPGTRLTVL.

V gene TRBV12-5 combines with J gene TRBJ1-1, with D possibly matching TRBD1 (5 bases). V was shortened by 0 bases and J by 3 bases, with 14 bases between the two germline ends. CDR3 length equals 16 residues. CDR1 and CDR2 (germline): LGHNT, FRNRAP. CDR3 loop: CASGLVRGGRDTEAFF. The CDR3 DNA reads TGTGCTAGTGGTTTGGTAAGGGGAGGGAGGGACACTGAAGCTTTCTTT.

This clone was seen only a few times. The chain has TRBV7-2 and TRBJ2-3; 8 bases map to TRBD1. Per germline, CDR1 SGHTA and CDR2 FQGNSA. The CDR3 consists of 11 residues. Trimming removed 5 bases from V and 11 bases from J; junction bases left unmatched: 3. Here the CDR3 reads CASSPGQGQYF. CDR3 nucleotide sequence: TGTGCCAGCAGCCCCGGACAGGGGCAGTATTTT.

V is TRBV5-1 and J is TRBJ2-5, with a possible D match to TRBD2 (6 bases). Germline-derived CDR1 and CDR2 are SGHRS and YFSETQ. This CDR3 is 17 amino acids long. V lost 3 bases and J 2 bases, leaving 20 bases between the germline ends. For the CDR3, the DNA is TGCGCCAGCAGCTCAGGCGGGGTTGGGGTCCGACAAGAGACCCAGTACTTC. Translated: CASSSGGVGVRQETQYF.

This clone was detected only a few times. The chain combines TRBV28 with TRBJ2-1, with 7 bases matching TRBD1. J was trimmed by 0 bases and V by 6 bases; bases with no gene match: 5. The CDR3 totals 15 residues. Germline assignment: CDR1 MDHEN and CDR2 SYDVKM. The CDR3 DNA is TGTGCCAGCAGCCTACAGGGGACCTCCTACAATGAGCAGTTCTTC. Translated: CASSLQGTSYNEQFF.

The sample holds one count of this clone. This CDR3 reads CASSATENYGYTF. CDR3 nucleotide sequence: TGTGCCAGCAGCGCGACAGAGAACTATGGCTACACCTTC. The rearrangement joins TRBV7-9 to TRBJ1-2, with D tentatively TRBD1 (5 bases). In germline, CDR1 is SEHNR, CDR2 FQNEAQ (reference sequence). V shed 5 bases and J shed 2 bases, with 9 bases lying between them. CDR3 size: 13 residues.

This chain uses TRBV6-5 with TRBJ2-5; possibly TRBD2 for D (6 bases). From germline, CDR1 is MNHEY and CDR2 SVGAGI. V dropped 4 bases and J dropped 5 bases, with 20 bases sitting between them. This CDR3 region has 16 residues. The CDR3 region is CASSSRFAGSGETQYF. In DNA form, the CDR3 reads TGTGCCAGCAGTTCCCGTTTTGCGGGGAGCGGCGAGACCCAGTACTTC.

The table lists this clone with a few counts. The gene calls are TRBV30 and TRBJ2-7, with D possibly matching TRBD1 (7 bases). Germline V gene data show CDR1 as GTSNPN and CDR2 as SVGIG (reference sequence). Trimming removed 2 bases from V and 6 bases from J, with 11 bases in between. This CDR3 contains 12 residues. As DNA, the CDR3 is TGTGCCTGGAGTCCAGGGGGGCTCGAGCAGTACTTC. Translated: CAWSPGGLEQYF.

V and J are TRBV6-4 and TRBJ1-5; D might be TRBD1 (5 bases). The CDR3 spans 16 residues. V was cut by 6 bases and J by 2 bases, with 17 bases left in between. Germline V gene sequence: CDR1 MRHNA, CDR2 SNTAGT. CDR3 protein: CASSPRGGDGNQPQHF. The CDR3 nucleotides are TGTGCCAGCAGCCCCCGGGGGGGTGATGGCAATCAGCCCCAGCATTTT.

The gene calls are TRBV2 and TRBJ1-5; perhaps TRBD1 as D (5 bases). Germline V CDR1 and CDR2: SNHLY, FYNNEI. This CDR3 has 15 residues. Trimming cost V 5 bases and J 4 bases, with 15 bases left between them. The CDR3 protein is CASSIAGNGNQPQHF. The CDR3 nucleotides are TGTGCCAGCAGTATCGCAGGGAATGGGAATCAGCCCCAGCATTTT.